This is a list of T cell receptor beta chains from one sample in a study of blood T cell repertoires in COVID-19. Using immunoSEQ multiplex PCR, the repertoire was profiled, and TCRdb retains in-frame clones only, with some absent. The table lists around 200,000 clones, roughly 86% of them singletons. Sequencing used peripheral blood. Receptors originate from a man aged 65-85 years with acute or convalescent COVID-19. CDR3s include the opening cysteine and the closing phenylalanine or tryptophan. The order of the fields is V gene, J gene, clone size, D gene, CDR3 protein, CDR3 DNA. A D gene is named only where the DNA matches it firmly. Clone size appears in some rows only: once, few, many, or a class for an expanded clone.

TRBV5-6	TRBJ2-1	once	TRBD1	CASSLGNRGNEQFF	TGTGCCAGCAGCTTGGGGAACAGGGGTAATGAGCAGTTCTTC
TRBV29-1	TRBJ2-7	.	TRBD1	CSTRQGGHEQYF	TGCAGCACCCGACAGGGGGGGCACGAGCAGTACTTC
TRBV3-1/TRBV3-2	TRBJ2-2	.	TRBD1	CASSRGQGTGELFF	TGTGCCAGCAGCCGGGGACAGGGCACCGGGGAGCTGTTTTTT
TRBV4-3	TRBJ2-5	.	TRBD2	CASSSTRGGGETQYF	TGCGCCAGCAGCTCCACGCGGGGGGGCGGAGAGACCCAGTACTTC
TRBV4-2	TRBJ2-7	.	TRBD1	CASSQLRGLGEQYF	TGTGCCAGCAGCCAACTCAGGGGGCTGGGCGAGCAGTACTTC
TRBV27	TRBJ2-5	.	TRBD2	CASSRRGFGQETQYF	TGTGCCAGCAGTCGGCGGGGGTTTGGCCAAGAGACCCAGTACTTC
TRBV5-1	TRBJ2-7	.	.	CASSTGIRYEQYF	TGCGCCAGCAGTACAGGGATACGCTACGAGCAGTACTTC
TRBV3-1/TRBV3-2	TRBJ2-1	.	.	CASSQGTGSSYNEQFF	TGTGCCAGCAGCCAAGGGACGGGGAGCTCCTACAATGAGCAGTTCTTC
TRBV4-1	TRBJ2-6	few	TRBD2	CASSGKREFSGANVLTF	TGCGCCAGCAGCGGCAAGCGGGAATTCTCTGGGGCCAACGTCCTGACTTTC
TRBV4-3	TRBJ1-3	.	.	CASSQGSSGNTIYF	TGCGCCAGCAGCCAAGGGAGCTCTGGAAACACCATATATTTT
TRBV18	TRBJ2-3	.	TRBD2	CASSPRASGGGDTQYF	TGTGCCAGCTCACCACGCGCTAGCGGGGGTGGAGATACGCAGTATTTT
TRBV6-5	TRBJ2-1	.	TRBD2	CASGLARWNEQFF	TGTGCCAGCGGACTAGCGAGATGGAATGAGCAGTTCTTC
TRBV2	TRBJ2-3	.	.	CASSPGGGATQYF	TGTGCCAGCAGTCCCGGCGGGGGCGCGACGCAGTATTTT
TRBV7-9	TRBJ2-1	.	TRBD2	CASSAPLAGGWVF	TGTGCCAGCAGCGCCCCCCTTGCGGGAGGTTGGGTCTTC
TRBV5-1	TRBJ2-3	few	.	CASSSQGTDTQYF	TGCGCCAGCAGCTCACAGGGCACAGATACGCAGTATTTT
TRBV5-4	TRBJ2-7	few	TRBD1	CASWTGRSLFYEQYF	TGTGCCAGTTGGACAGGGAGGTCCCTTTTCTACGAGCAGTACTTC
TRBV7-9	TRBJ1-2	.	TRBD1	CASSLARQGASIGYTF	TGTGCCAGCAGCTTAGCGCGTCAGGGGGCGAGCATTGGCTACACCTTC
TRBV5-4	TRBJ2-7	.	.	CASSLASEQYF	TGTGCCAGCAGCTTGGCCAGCGAGCAGTACTTC
TRBV11-1	TRBJ2-2	.	TRBD2	CASSLSGSHTGELFF	TGTGCCAGCAGCCTTAGCGGGTCCCACACCGGGGAGCTGTTTTTT
TRBV21-1	TRBJ1-5	.	.	CASSKGGTGGQPQHF	TGTGCCAGCAGCAAAGGTGGGACAGGGGGTCAGCCCCAGCATTTT